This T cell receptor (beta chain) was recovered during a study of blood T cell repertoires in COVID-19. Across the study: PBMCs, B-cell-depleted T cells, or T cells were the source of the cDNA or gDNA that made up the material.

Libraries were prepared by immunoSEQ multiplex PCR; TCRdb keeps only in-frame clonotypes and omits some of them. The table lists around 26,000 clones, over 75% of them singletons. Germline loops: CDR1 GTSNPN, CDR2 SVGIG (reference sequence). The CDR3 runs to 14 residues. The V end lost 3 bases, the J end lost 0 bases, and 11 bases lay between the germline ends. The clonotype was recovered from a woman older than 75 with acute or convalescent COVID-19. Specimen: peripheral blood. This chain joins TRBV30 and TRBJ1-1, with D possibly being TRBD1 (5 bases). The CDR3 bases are TGTGCCTGGAGGAGACAGCTTATGAACACTGAAGCTTTCTTT. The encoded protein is CAWRRQLMNTEAFF.